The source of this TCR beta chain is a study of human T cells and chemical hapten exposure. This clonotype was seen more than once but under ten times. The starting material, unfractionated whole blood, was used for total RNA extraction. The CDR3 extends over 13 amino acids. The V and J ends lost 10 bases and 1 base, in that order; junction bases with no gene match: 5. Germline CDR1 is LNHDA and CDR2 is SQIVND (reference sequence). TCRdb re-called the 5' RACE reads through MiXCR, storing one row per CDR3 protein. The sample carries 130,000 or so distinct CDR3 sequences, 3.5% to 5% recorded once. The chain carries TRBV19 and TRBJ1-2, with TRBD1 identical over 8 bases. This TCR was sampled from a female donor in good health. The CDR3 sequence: CAIDRGLNYGYTF. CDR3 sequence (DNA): TGTGCCATCGACAGGGGCCTTAACTATGGCTACACCTTC.